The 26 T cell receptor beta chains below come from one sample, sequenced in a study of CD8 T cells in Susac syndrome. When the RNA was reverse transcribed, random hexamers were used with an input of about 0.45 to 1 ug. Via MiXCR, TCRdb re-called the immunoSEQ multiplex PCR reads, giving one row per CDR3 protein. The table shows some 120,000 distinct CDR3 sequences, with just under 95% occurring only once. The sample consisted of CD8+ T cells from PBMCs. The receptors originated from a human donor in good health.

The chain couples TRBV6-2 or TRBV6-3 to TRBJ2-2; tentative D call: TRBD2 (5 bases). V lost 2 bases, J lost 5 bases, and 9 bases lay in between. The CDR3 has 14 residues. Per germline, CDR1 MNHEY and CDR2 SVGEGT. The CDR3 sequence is CASSYGTRTGELFF. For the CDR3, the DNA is TGTGCCAGCAGTTACGGAACTAGAACCGGGGAGCTGTTTTTT.

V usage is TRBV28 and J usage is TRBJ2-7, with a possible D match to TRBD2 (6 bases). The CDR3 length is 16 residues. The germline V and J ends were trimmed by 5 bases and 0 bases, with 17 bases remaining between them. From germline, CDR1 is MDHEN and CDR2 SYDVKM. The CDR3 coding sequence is TGTGCCAGCAGTCTTTCTCCGGGGGAGGACTCCTACGAGCAGTACTTC. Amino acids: CASSLSPGEDSYEQYF. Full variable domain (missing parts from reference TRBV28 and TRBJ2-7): DVKVTQSSRYLVKRTGEKVFLECVQDMDHENMFWYRQDPGLGLRLIYFSYDVKMKEKGDIPEGYSVSREKKERFSLILESASTNQTSMYLCASSLSPGEDSYEQYFGPGTRLTVT.

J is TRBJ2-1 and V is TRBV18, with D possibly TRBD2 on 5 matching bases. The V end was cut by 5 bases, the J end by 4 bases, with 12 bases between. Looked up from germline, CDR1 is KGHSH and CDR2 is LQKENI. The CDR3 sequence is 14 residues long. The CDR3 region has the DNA TGTGCCAGCTCAGGGAGTGGCACGTACAATGAGCAGTTCTTC. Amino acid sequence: CASSGSGTYNEQFF.

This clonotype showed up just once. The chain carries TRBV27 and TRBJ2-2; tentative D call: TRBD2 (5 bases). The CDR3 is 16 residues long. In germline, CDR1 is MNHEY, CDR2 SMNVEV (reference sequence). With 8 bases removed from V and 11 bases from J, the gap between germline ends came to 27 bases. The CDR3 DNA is TGTGCCAGCGGTTGGGTTGATAATTGGGGTCGGGATGAGCTGTTTTTT. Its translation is CASGWVDNWGRDELFF.

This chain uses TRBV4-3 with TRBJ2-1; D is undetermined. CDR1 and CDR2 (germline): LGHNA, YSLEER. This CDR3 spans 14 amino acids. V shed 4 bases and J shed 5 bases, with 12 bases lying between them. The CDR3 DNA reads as TGCGCCAGCAGCCTAGGACCGACGAACAATGAGCAGTTCTTC. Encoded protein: CASSLGPTNNEQFF.

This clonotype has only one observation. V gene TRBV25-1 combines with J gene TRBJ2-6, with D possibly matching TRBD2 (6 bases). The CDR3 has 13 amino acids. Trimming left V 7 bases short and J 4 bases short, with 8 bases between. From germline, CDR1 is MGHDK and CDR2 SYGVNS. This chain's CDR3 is CASNGRGANVLTF. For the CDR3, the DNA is TGTGCCAGCAATGGGAGGGGGGCCAACGTCCTGACTTTC.

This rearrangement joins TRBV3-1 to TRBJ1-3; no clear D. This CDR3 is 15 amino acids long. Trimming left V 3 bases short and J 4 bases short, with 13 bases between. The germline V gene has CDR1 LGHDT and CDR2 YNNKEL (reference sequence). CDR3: CASSQEGLPGNTIYF. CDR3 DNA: TGTGCCAGCAGCCAGGAAGGGTTACCCGGAAACACCATATATTTT.

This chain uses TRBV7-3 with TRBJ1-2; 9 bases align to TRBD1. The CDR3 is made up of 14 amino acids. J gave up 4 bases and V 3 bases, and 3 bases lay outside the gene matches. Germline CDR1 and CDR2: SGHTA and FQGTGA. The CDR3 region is CASSLDRGGYGYTF. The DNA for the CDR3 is TGTGCCAGCAGCTTGGACAGGGGAGGCTATGGCTACACCTTC.

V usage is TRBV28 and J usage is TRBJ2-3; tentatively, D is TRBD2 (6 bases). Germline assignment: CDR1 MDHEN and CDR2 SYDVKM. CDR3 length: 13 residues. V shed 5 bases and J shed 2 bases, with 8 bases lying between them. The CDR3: CASSGGPTDTQYF. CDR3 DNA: TGTGCCAGCAGTGGAGGGCCCACAGATACGCAGTATTTT.

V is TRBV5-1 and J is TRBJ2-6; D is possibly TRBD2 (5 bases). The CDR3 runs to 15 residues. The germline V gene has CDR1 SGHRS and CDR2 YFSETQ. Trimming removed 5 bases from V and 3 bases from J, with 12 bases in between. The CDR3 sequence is CASSPAASGANVLTF. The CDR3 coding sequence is TGCGCCAGCAGTCCAGCGGCCAGTGGGGCCAACGTCCTGACTTTC.

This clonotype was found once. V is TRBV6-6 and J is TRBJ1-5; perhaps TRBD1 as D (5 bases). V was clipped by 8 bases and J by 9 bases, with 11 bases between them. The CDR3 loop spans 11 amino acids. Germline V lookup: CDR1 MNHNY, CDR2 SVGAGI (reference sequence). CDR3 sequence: CASGGGGPQHF. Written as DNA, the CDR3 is TGTGCCAGCGGGGGGGGAGGGCCCCAGCATTTT.

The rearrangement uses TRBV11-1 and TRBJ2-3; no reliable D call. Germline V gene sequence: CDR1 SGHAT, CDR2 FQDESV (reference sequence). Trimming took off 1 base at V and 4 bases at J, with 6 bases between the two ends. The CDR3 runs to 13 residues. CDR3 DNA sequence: TGTGCCAGCAGCTTAGAGTCCCCAGATACGCAGTATTTT. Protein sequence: CASSLESPDTQYF.

This chain's CDR3 is CSAAGPSGTVDTQYF. CDR3 coding DNA: TGCAGTGCTGCCGGGCCCAGCGGGACGGTAGATACGCAGTATTTT. This chain connects TRBV20-1 to TRBJ2-3; 7 nucleotides agree with TRBD2. The trim removed 5 bases at V and 5 bases at J, leaving 13 bases unmatched. Looked up from germline, CDR1 is DFQATT and CDR2 is SNEGSKA (reference sequence). The CDR3 spans 15 residues.

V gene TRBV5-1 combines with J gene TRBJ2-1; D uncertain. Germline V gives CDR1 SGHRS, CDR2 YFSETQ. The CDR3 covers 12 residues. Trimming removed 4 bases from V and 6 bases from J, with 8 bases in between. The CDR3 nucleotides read TGCGCCAGCAGCCTGGACCCCAATGAGCAGTTCTTC. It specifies CASSLDPNEQFF.

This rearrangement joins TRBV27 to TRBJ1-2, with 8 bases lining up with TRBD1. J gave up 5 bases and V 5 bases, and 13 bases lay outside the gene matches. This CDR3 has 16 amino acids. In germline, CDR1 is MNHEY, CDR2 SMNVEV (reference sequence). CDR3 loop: CASSAYSVQGGYGYTF. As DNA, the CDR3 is TGTGCCAGCAGTGCCTATTCCGTACAGGGGGGATATGGCTACACCTTC.

CDR3 sequence (DNA): TGTGCCAGCAGCTTAACTGGGGGGGGAGGCACCGGGGAGCTGTTTTTT. Amino acid sequence: CASSLTGGGGTGELFF. The chain carries TRBV7-3 and TRBJ2-2; 7 bases map to TRBD2. The V segment lost 0 bases and the J segment 4 bases; nucleotides outside the gene matches: 5. Germline V lookup: CDR1 SGHTA, CDR2 FQGTGA. The CDR3 runs 16 residues. Full variable domain (remainder filled in from reference TRBV7-3 and TRBJ2-2): GAGVSQTPSNKVTEKGKYVELRCDPISGHTALYWYRQSLGQGPEFLIYFQGTGAADDSGLPNDRFFAVRPEGSVSTLKIQRTERGDSAVYLCASSLTGGGGTGELFFGEGSRLTVL.

This chain's CDR3 is CARLLRAGGLQLNSYEQYF. The CDR3 region has the DNA TGTGCCCGTCTCCTACGAGCGGGAGGCCTACAATTAAACTCCTACGAGCAGTACTTC. This chain connects TRBV25-1 to TRBJ2-7; 9 positions match TRBD2. The V gene end was trimmed by 11 bases and the J gene end by 0 bases; junction bases not matched to a gene: 23. CDR3 length: 19 amino acids. Germline values: CDR1 MGHDK, CDR2 SYGVNS.

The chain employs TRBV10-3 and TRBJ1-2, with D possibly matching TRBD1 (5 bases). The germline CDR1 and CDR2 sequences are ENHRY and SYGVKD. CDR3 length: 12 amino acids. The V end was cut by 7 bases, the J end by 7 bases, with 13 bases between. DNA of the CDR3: TGTGCCATCACGGGGAACCAGGGTGGCTACACCTTC. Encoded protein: CAITGNQGGYTF.

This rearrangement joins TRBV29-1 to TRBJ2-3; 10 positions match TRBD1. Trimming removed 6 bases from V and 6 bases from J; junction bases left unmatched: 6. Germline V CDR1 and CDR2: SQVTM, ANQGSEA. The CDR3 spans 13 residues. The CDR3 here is CSVGTGVMDTQYF. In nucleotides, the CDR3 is TGCAGCGTGGGGACAGGGGTTATGGATACGCAGTATTTT.

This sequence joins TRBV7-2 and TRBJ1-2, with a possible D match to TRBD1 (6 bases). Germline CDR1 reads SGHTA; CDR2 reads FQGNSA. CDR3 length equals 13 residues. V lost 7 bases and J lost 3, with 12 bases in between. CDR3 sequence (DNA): TGTGCCAGCACCCCGGGGGCCTACTATGGCTACACCTTC. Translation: CASTPGAYYGYTF.

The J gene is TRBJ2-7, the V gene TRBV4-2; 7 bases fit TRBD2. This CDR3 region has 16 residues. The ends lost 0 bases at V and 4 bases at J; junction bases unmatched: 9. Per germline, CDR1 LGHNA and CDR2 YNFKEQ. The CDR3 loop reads CASSQDTGGSGYEQYF. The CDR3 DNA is TGTGCCAGCAGCCAAGACACCGGCGGGAGTGGATACGAGCAGTACTTC.

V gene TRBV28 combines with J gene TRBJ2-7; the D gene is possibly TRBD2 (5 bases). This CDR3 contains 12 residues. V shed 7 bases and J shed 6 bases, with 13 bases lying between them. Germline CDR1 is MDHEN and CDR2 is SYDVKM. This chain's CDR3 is CASTRGTGEQYF. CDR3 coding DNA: TGTGCCAGCACCCGGGGTACGGGCGAGCAGTACTTC.

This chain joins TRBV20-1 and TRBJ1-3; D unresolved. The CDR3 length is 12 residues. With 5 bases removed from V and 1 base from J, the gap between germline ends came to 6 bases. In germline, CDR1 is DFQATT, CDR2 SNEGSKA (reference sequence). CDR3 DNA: TGCAGTGCTGCGAGGTCTGGAAACACCATATATTTT. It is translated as CSAARSGNTIYF.

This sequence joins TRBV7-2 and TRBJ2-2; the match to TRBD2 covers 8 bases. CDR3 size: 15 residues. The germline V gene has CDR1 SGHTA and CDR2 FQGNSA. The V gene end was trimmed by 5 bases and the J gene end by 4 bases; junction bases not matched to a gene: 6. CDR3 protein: CASSPNGGGTGELFF. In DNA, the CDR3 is TGTGCCAGCAGCCCGAACGGGGGGGGCACCGGGGAGCTGTTTTTT.

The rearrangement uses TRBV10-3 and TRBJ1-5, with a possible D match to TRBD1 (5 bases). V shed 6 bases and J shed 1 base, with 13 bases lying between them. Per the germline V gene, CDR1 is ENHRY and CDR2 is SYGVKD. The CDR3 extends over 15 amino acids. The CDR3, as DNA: TGTGCCATCAGCCAAGCAGGGATGAGCAATCAGCCCCAGCATTTT. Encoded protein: CAISQAGMSNQPQHF.

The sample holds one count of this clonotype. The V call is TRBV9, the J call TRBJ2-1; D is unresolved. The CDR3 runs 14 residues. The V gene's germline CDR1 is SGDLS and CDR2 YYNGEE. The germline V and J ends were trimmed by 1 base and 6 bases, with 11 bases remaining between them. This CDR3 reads CASSVIVEGNEQFF. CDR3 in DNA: TGTGCCAGCAGCGTAATAGTAGAAGGCAATGAGCAGTTCTTC.